This T cell receptor beta chain emerged from a study of regulatory T cells in long-lasting Graves disease. This clonotype was detected only once. For TCR beta, libraries came from iRepertoire HTBI primers and Arm-PCR of CDR3 regions. TCRdb analysed the multiplex PCR reads with MiXCR anew, one entry per CDR3 protein. The repertoire holds hundreds of thousands of distinct CDR3 sequences, with about a sixth as singletons. As for time point: newly diagnosed GD, antithyroid drugs for less than 3 months. Isolated PBMC RNA provided the starting material for the TCR library. Trimming shortened V by 0 bases and J by 7 bases, and 12 bases separated the two germline ends. The CDR3 is 13 residues long. The V gene's germline CDR1 is GTSNPN and CDR2 SVGIG (reference sequence). The data also belong to a second study, concerning T cells in Graves' hyperthyroidism and ophthalmopathy. As that study records: The HTBI primer set drove a first-round RT-PCR of the TCR CDR3.

The sequenced sample was peripheral blood mononuclear cells (PBMCs), obtained at new diagnosis, from a patient treated with antithyroid drugs. The gene calls are TRBV30 and TRBJ1-2; maybe TRBD1 (5 bases). The sequence derives from a woman aged 30 to 39 with Graves disease. This CDR3 is CAWSVVREGGYTF. CDR3 in DNA: TGTGCCTGGAGTGTCGTCAGGGAGGGTGGCTACACCTTC.